This T cell receptor (beta chain) was profiled in a study of T cell responses to AZD1222 COVID-19 vaccine. Germline loops: CDR1 LNHDA, CDR2 SQIVND (reference sequence). Trimming pared 3 bases from V and 5 bases from J, leaving 22 bases between. The CDR3 contains 18 residues. This clone appeared once. As yet, its antigen is unknown. Whole-study findings and limits: Only a handful of AZD1222 recipients, more than 5 in all, had baseline seropositivity. Two AZD1222 administrations were followed by greater Spike-specific TCR breadth and depth. At 160-218 and 743-854, vaccine-associated CD4 TCRs were dominant, and they spanned spike.

Sequencing used immunoSEQ multiplex PCR; TCRdb keeps in-frame clones, though not all of them. Of some 100,000 clones in the sample, around 89% were seen once. The gene calls are TRBV19 and TRBJ1-4; unclear D gene. The clonotype originates from an adult who received the AZD1222 COVID-19 vaccine. The material sequenced was peripheral blood, taken 28 days after the second AZD1222 dose. The DNA of the CDR3 is TGTGCCAGTAGTATTCAAGGAACGCCCGCCTATATCAATGAAAAACTGTTTTTT. It is translated as CASSIQGTPAYINEKLFF.